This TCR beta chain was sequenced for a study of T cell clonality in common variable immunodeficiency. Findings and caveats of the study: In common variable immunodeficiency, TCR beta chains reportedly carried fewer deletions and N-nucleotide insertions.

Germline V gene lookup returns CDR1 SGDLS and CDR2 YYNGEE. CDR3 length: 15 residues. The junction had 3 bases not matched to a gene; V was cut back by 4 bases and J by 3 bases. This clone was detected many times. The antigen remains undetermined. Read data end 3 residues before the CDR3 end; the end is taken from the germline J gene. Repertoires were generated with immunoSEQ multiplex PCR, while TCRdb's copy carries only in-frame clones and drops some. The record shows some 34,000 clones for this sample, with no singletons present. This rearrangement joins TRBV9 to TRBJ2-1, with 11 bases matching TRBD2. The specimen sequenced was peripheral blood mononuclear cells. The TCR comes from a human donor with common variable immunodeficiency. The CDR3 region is CASSRLAGYYNEQFF. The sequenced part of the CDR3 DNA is TGTGCCAGCAGCCGACTAGCGGGATACTACAATGAG.